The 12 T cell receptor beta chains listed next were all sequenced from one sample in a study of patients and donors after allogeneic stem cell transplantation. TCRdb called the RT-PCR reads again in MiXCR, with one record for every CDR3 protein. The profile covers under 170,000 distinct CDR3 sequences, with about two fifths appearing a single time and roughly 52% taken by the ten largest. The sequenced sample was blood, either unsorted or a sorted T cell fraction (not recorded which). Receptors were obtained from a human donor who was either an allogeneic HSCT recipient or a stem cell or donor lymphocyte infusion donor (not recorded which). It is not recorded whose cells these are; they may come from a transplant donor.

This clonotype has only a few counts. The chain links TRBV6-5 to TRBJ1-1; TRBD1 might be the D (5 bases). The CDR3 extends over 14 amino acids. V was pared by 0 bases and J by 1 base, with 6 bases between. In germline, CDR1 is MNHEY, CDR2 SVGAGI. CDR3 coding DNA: TGTGCCAGCAGTTACTCGCAGGGGAACACTGAAGCTTTCTTT. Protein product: CASSYSQGNTEAFF.

In nucleotides, the CDR3 is TGTGCCAGCAGTTTATGGGGGGCCGGTCAGCCCCAGCATTTT. This codes for CASSLWGAGQPQHF. V is TRBV28 and J is TRBJ1-5; TRBD1 might be the D (6 bases). The CDR3 length is 14 residues. Germline CDR1 is MDHEN and CDR2 is SYDVKM. Trimming left V 0 bases short and J 6 bases short, with 9 bases between. The full variable domain, in which reference TRBV28 and TRBJ1-5 provide the parts outside the CDR3, is DVKVTQSSRYLVKRTGEKVFLECVQDMDHENMFWYRQDPGLGLRLIYFSYDVKMKEKGDIPEGYSVSREKKERFSLILESASTNQTSMYLCASSLWGAGQPQHFGDGTRLSIL.

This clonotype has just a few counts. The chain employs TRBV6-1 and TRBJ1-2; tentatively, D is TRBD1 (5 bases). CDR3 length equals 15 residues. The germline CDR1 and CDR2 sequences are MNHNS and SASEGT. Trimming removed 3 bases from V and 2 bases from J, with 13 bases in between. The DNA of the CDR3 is TGTGCCAGCAGTGAGAGGTCGGACACAAACTATGGCTACACCTTC. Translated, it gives CASSERSDTNYGYTF.

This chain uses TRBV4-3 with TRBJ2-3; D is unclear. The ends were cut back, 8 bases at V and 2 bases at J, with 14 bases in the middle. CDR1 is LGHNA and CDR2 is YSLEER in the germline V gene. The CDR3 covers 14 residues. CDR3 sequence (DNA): TGCGCCAGCCCTGTCGGGCGGTTCACAGATACGCAGTATTTT. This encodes CASPVGRFTDTQYF.

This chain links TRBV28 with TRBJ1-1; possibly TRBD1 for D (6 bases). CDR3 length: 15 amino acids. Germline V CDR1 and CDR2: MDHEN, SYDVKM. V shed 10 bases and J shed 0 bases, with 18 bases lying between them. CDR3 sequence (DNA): TGTGCCACCAAAGGGGGGGGCGGGCTGAACACTGAAGCTTTCTTT. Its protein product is CATKGGGGLNTEAFF.

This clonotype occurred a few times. The CDR3 spells CASSWADRVGYGYTF. In nucleotides, the CDR3 is TGTGCCAGCAGCTGGGCCGACAGGGTAGGGTATGGCTACACCTTC. The rearrangement uses TRBV11-2 and TRBJ1-2, with 7 bases lining up with TRBD1. The germline V gene has CDR1 SGHAT and CDR2 FQNNGV. This CDR3 is 15 amino acids long. After removal of 4 bases from V and 5 bases from J, the junction contained 10 bases not matched to a gene.

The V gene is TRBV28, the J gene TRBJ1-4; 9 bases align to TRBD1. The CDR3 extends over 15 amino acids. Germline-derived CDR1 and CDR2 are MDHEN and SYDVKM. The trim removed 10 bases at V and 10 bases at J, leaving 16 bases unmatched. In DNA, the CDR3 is TGTGCCACTACGGGCATCGGGACAGGGCTGGGAAAACTGTTTTTT. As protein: CATTGIGTGLGKLFF.

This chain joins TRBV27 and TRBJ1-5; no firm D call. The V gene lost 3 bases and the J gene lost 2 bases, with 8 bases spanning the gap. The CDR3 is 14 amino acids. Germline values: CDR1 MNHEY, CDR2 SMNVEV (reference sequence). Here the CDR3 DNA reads TGTGCCAGCAGTTTGGAACGAGGCAATCAGCCCCAGCATTTT. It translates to CASSLERGNQPQHF.

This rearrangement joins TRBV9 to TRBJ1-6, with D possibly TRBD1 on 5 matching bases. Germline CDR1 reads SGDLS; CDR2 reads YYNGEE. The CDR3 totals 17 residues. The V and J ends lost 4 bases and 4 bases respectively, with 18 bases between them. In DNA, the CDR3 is TGTGCCAGCAGCCCTTACTCCGGGACGAATTATAATTCACCCCTCCACTTT. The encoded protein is CASSPYSGTNYNSPLHF.

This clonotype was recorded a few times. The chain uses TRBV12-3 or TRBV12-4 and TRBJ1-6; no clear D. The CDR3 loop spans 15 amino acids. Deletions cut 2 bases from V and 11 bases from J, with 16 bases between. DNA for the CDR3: TGTGCCAGCAGTTTAAGTGGCTCCTTGATGGCACCCCTCCACTTT. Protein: CASSLSGSLMAPLHF.

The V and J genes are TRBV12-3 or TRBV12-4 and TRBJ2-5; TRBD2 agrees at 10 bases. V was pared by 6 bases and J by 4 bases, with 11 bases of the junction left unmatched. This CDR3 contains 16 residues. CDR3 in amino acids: CASSPLAGEGRETQYF. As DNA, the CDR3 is TGTGCCAGCAGCCCTCTAGCGGGGGAGGGGAGAGAGACCCAGTACTTC.

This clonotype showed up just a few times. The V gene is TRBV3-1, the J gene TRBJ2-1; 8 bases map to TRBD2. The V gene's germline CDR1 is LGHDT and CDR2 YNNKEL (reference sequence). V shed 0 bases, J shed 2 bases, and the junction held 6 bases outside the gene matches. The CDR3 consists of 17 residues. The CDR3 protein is CASSQDLTRGAYNEQFF. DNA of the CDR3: TGTGCCAGCAGCCAAGATCTTACGCGGGGGGCCTACAATGAGCAGTTCTTC.